Below are 3 T cell receptor beta chains sequenced from a single sample in a study of blood T cell repertoires in COVID-19. Generated by immunoSEQ multiplex PCR, the TCRdb table keeps only in-frame clones and is missing some. The data show around 50,000 clones, approximately 80% seen once. Sequenced: peripheral blood. The source is a human donor in a cohort sampled during active COVID-19.

This clone was recorded once. The CDR3 loop is CASSIQGAGGETQYF. CDR3 sequence (DNA): TGTGCCAGTAGTATACAGGGGGCGGGTGGTGAGACCCAGTACTTC. This rearrangement joins TRBV19 to TRBJ2-5; the match to TRBD1 covers 8 bases. Germline V gene data show CDR1 as LNHDA and CDR2 as SQIVND (reference sequence). V was pared by 2 bases and J by 5 bases, with 7 bases of the junction left unmatched. CDR3 size: 15 residues.

The chain is built from TRBV29-1 and TRBJ1-2; D perhaps matches TRBD1 (6 bases). The CDR3 sequence is 12 residues long. Germline CDR1 SQVTM, CDR2 ANQGSEA. The V and J ends lost 2 bases and 8 bases respectively, with 12 bases between them. The CDR3 DNA follows: TGCAGCGTTGAACGGCAGGGGAGAGGCTACACCTTC. The encoded protein is CSVERQGRGYTF.

The rearrangement uses TRBV19 and TRBJ2-7; 8 positions agree with TRBD1. V dropped 2 bases and J dropped 6; count of bases not matched to a gene: 6. The CDR3 has 14 residues. Germline V lookup: CDR1 LNHDA, CDR2 SQIVND (reference sequence). The CDR3 DNA is TGTGCCAGTAGTATACAGGGGGCGCAAGGCGAGCAGTACTTC. Protein: CASSIQGAQGEQYF.